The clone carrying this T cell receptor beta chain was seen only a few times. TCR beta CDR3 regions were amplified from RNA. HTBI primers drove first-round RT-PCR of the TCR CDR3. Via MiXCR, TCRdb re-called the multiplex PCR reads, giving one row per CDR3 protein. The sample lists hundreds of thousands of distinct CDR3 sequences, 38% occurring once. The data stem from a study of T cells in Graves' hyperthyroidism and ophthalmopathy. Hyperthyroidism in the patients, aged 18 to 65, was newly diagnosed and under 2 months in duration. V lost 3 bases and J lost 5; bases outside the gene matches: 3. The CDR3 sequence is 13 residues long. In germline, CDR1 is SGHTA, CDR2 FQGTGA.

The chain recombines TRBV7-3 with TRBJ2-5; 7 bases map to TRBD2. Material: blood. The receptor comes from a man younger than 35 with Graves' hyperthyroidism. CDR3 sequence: CASSLTSLETQYF. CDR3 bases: TGTGCCAGCAGCTTGACTAGCTTGGAGACCCAGTACTTC.